These 2 T cell receptor beta chains came from one sample sequenced in a study of metastatic and nonmetastatic thyroid tumors. No patient had received any treatment before thyroid surgery. TCRdb re-processed the PCR reads through MiXCR. Of roughly 5,900 clones listed, roughly 25% were seen once; the top ten hold more than 9.5%. The sequenced sample consisted of adjacent normal tissue. The receptor source for this set is a male donor with papillary thyroid cancer or a benign thyroid nodule (not recorded which). Some clones in this sample may be carry-over from other donors' samples.

This clone showed up just a few times. This chain connects TRBV27 to TRBJ1-6, with D maybe TRBD1 (6 bases). This CDR3 contains 16 residues. Trimming removed 7 bases at V and 9 bases at J, with 22 bases between. Germline V CDR1 and CDR2: MNHEY, SMNVEV (reference sequence). The CDR3 coding sequence is TGTGCCAGCACCCGACTGGGCAGGGGAGGGTCTTCACCCCTCCACTTT. Translating gives CASTRLGRGGSSPLHF.

The sample holds a few counts of this clone. The chain carries TRBV3-1 and TRBJ1-2, with a tentative D call TRBD1 (5 bases). The ends were cut back, 0 bases at V and 4 bases at J, with 6 bases in the middle. Per germline, CDR1 LGHDT and CDR2 YNNKEL (reference sequence). The CDR3 covers 13 residues. CDR3: CASSQERGYGYTF. The CDR3 DNA reads TGTGCCAGCAGCCAAGAGAGGGGCTATGGCTACACCTTC.